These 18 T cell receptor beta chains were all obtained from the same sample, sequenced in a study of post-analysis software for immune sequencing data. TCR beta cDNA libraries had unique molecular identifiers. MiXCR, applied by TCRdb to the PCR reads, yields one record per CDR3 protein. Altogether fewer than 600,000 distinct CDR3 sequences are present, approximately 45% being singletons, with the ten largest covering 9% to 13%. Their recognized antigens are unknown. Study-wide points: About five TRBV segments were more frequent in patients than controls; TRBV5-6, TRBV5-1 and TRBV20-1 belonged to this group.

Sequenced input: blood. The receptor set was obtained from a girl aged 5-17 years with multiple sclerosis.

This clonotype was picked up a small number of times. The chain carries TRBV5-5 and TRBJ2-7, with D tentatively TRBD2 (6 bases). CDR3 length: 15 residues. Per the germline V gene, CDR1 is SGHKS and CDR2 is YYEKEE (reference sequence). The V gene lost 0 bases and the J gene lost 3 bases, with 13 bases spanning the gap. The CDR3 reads CASSLASGEVYEQYF. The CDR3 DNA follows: TGTGCCAGCAGCTTGGCGTCCGGGGAGGTCTACGAGCAGTACTTC.

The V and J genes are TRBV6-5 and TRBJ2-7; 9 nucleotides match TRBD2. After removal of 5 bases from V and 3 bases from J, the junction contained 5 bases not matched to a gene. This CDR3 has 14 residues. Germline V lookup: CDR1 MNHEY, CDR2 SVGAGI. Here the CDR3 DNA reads TGTGCCAGCAGTATAGCGGGAGATAACTACGAGCAGTACTTC. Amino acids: CASSIAGDNYEQYF.

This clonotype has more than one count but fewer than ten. CDR3 sequence reads: CSARATSGMSTDTQYF. Written as DNA, the CDR3 is TGCAGTGCTAGAGCAACTAGCGGGATGAGCACAGATACGCAGTATTTT. The chain joins TRBV20-1 to TRBJ2-3; TRBD2 matches at 10 bases. V was pared by 1 base and J by 0 bases, with 4 bases of the junction left unmatched. Germline CDR1 is DFQATT and CDR2 is SNEGSKA (reference sequence). This CDR3 has 16 amino acids.

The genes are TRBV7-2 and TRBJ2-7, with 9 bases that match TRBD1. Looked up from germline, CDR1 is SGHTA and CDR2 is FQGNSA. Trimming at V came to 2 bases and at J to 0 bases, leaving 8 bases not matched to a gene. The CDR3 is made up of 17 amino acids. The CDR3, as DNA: TGTGCCAGCAGCTTAAGTTATAGGACAGGGGCCTCCTACGAGCAGTACTTC. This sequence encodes CASSLSYRTGASYEQYF.

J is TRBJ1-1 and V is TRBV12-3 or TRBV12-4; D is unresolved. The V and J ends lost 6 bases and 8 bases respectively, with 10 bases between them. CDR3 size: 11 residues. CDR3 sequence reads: CASSPGGEAFF. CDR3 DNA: TGTGCCAGCAGCCCAGGTGGGGAAGCTTTCTTT.

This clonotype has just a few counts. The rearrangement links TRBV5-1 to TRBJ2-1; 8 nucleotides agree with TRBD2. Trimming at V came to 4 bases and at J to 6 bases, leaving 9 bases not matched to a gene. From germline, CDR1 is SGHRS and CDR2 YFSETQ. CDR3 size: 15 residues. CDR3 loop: CASSPGRVGANEQFF. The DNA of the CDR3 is TGCGCCAGCAGCCCCGGGAGGGTTGGGGCCAATGAGCAGTTCTTC.

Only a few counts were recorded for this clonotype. CDR3 DNA sequence: TGCGCCAGCAGCGGAACACAGGGGCACTATGGCTACACCTTC. It codes for CASSGTQGHYGYTF. This chain joins TRBV5-1 and TRBJ1-2; 7 positions match TRBD1. Germline CDR1 and CDR2: SGHRS and YFSETQ. The V segment lost 4 bases and the J segment 3 bases; nucleotides outside the gene matches: 6. CDR3 size: 14 residues.

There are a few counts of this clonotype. CDR3 bases: TGTGCCAGCAGTTACCCAGGGATAGCGGGATACTACAATGAGCAGTTCTTC. It is translated as CASSYPGIAGYYNEQFF. V gene TRBV12-3 or TRBV12-4 combines with J gene TRBJ2-1; 8 bases align to TRBD2. The V gene end was trimmed by 4 bases and the J gene end by 3 bases; junction bases not matched to a gene: 11. The CDR3 length is 17 residues.

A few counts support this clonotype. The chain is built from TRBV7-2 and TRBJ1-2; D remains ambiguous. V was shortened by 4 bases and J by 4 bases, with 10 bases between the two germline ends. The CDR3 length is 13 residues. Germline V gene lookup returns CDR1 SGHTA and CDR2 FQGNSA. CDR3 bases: TGTGCCAGCAGCTCATCCGGAGCCTATGGCTACACCTTC. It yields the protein CASSSSGAYGYTF. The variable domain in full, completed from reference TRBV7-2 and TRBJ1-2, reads GAGVSQSPSNKVTEKGKDVELRCDPISGHTALYWYRQSLGQGLEFLIYFQGNSAPDKSGLPSDRFSAERTGGSVSTLTIQRTQQEDSAVYLCASSSSGAYGYTFGSGTRLTVV.

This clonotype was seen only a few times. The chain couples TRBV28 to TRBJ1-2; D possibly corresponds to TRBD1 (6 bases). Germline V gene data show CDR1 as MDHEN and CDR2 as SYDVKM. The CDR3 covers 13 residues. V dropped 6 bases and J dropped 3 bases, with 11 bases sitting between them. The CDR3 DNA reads TGTGCCAGCAGACCGGGGGGCGACTATGGCTACACCTTC. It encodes CASRPGGDYGYTF.

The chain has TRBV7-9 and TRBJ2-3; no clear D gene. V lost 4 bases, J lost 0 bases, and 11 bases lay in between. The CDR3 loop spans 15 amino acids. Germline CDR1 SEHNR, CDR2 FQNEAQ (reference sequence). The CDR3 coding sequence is TGTGCCAGCAGCTCCCGGGCCTCGAGCACAGATACGCAGTATTTT. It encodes CASSSRASSTDTQYF.

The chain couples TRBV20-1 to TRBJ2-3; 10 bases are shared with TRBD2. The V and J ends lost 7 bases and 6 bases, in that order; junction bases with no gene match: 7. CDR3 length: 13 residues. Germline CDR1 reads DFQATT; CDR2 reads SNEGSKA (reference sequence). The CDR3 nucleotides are TGCAGTGGCTGGCTAGCGGGAGAGGATACGCAGTATTTT. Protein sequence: CSGWLAGEDTQYF.

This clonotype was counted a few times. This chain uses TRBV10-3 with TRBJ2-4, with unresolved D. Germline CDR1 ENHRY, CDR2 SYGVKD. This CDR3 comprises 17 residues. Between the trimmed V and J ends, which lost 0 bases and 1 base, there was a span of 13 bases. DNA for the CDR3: TGTGCCATCAGTGAGTCAGGAAAAACTGGGGCCAAAAACATTCAGTACTTC. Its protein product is CAISESGKTGAKNIQYF.

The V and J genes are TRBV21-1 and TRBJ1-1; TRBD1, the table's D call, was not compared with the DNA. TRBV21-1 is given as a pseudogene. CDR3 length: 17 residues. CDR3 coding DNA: TGTGCCAGCAGCGTATACCGGGACAGGGGGCGAGGCACTGAAGCTTTCTTT. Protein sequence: CASSVYRDRGRGTEAFF.

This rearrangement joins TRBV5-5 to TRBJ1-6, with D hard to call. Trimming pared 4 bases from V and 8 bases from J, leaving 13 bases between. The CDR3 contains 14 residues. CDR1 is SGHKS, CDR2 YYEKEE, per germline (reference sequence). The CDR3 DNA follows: TGTGCCAGCAGCCCTCGGAGGGTAGATTCACCCCTCCACTTT. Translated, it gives CASSPRRVDSPLHF.

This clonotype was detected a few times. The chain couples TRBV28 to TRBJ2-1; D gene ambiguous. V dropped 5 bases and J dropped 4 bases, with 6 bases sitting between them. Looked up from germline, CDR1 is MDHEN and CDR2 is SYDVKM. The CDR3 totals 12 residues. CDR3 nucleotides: TGTGCCAGCAGTGGGGATTACAATGAGCAGTTCTTC. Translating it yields CASSGDYNEQFF. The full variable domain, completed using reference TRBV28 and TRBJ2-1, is DVKVTQSSRYLVKRTGEKVFLECVQDMDHENMFWYRQDPGLGLRLIYFSYDVKMKEKGDIPEGYSVSREKKERFSLILESASTNQTSMYLCASSGDYNEQFFGPGTRLTVL.

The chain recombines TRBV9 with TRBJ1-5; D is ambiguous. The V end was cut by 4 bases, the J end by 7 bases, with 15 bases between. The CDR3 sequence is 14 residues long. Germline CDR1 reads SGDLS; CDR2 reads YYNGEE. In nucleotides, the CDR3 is TGTGCCAGCAGCCCACGAGGTCGGGGACAGCCCCAGCATTTT. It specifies CASSPRGRGQPQHF.

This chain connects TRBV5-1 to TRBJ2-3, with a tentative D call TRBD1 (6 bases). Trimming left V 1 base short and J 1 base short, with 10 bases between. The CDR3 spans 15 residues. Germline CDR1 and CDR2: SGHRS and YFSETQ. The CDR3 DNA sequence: TGCGCCAGCAGCTTGACAGGGAGAGGCACAGATACGCAGTATTTT. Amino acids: CASSLTGRGTDTQYF.